The 15 T cell receptor beta chains reported below all come from one sample, sequenced in a study of cytomegalovirus exposure and HLA in healthy donors. Vbeta (60) and Jbeta (13) primers were used in the PCR. Here immunoSEQ multiplex PCR was the method, and the copy in TCRdb shows in-frame clones only, minus some. Found here are about 160,000 clones; the top ten clones hold 1.3%. Input material: PBMCs. Receptors originate from a woman aged 60-75 years in good health and CMV-seronegative.

V and J are TRBV9 and TRBJ2-3; 9 bases line up with TRBD2. V lost 3 bases to trimming and J lost 3 bases; unmatched junction nucleotides: 20. Looked up from germline, CDR1 is SGDLS and CDR2 is YYNGEE. The CDR3 contains 20 residues. The CDR3: CASSGRVAASGDFQTDTQYF. DNA for the CDR3: TGTGCCAGCAGCGGTAGGGTCGCAGCTAGCGGGGACTTTCAGACAGATACGCAGTATTTT.

The chain has TRBV11-3 and TRBJ2-3; 9 bases are a match to TRBD2. This CDR3 contains 14 residues. CDR1 and CDR2 (germline): SGHNT, YENEEA. V lost 4 bases to trimming and J lost 7 bases; unmatched junction nucleotides: 6. The CDR3 spells CASSSTTSGHTQYF. The CDR3 DNA is TGTGCCAGCAGCTCCACGACTAGCGGCCATACGCAGTATTTT. The full variable domain, completed using reference TRBV11-3 and TRBJ2-3, is EAGVVQSPRYKIIEKKQPVAFWCNPISGHNTLYWYLQNLGQGPELLIRYENEEAVDDSQLPKDRFSAERLKGVDSTLKIQPAELGDSAVYLCASSSTTSGHTQYFGPGTRLTVL.

CDR3 amino acids: CASSSAGDHTDTQYF. The CDR3 DNA sequence: TGCGCCAGCAGCTCGGCGGGGGACCACACAGATACGCAGTATTTT. The rearrangement joins TRBV5-1 to TRBJ2-3; 7 bases line up with TRBD2. Germline loops: CDR1 SGHRS, CDR2 YFSETQ. This CDR3 spans 15 amino acids. V lost 3 bases, J lost 2 bases, and 6 bases stayed unmatched. Using reference TRBV5-1 and TRBJ2-3 for the parts outside the CDR3, the full variable domain is KAGVTQTPRYLIKTRGQQVTLSCSPISGHRSVSWYQQTPGQGLQFLFEYFSETQRNKGNFPGRFSGRQFSNSRSEMNVSTLELGDSALYLCASSSAGDHTDTQYFGPGTRLTVL.

The rearrangement joins TRBV4-3 to TRBJ2-3; the match to TRBD2 covers 8 bases. The V gene's germline CDR1 is LGHNA and CDR2 YSLEER. V shed 5 bases and J 0 bases; nucleotides not matched to a gene: 4. This CDR3 has 15 amino acids. The CDR3 protein is CASSLAGGSTDTQYF. The CDR3, as DNA: TGCGCCAGCAGCTTGGCGGGGGGAAGCACAGATACGCAGTATTTT.

The chain joins TRBV27 to TRBJ1-1; possibly TRBD1 for D (6 bases). The CDR3 length is 16 residues. The V end lost 0 bases, the J end lost 0 bases, and 11 bases lay between the germline ends. Germline-derived CDR1 and CDR2 are MNHEY and SMNVEV (reference sequence). The CDR3 region is CASSLSQGSMNTEAFF. Written as DNA, the CDR3 is TGTGCCAGCAGTTTATCACAGGGATCCATGAACACTGAAGCTTTCTTT.

The gene calls are TRBV5-1 and TRBJ2-7; the D gene is possibly TRBD2 (7 bases). Germline V lookup: CDR1 SGHRS, CDR2 YFSETQ. The CDR3 has 16 residues. V lost 0 bases and J 5 bases, leaving 18 bases between the germline ends. The CDR3 region has the DNA TGCGCCAGCAGCTTGGTCGGGGGGCCTTCTTCTAACGAGCAGTACTTC. Its protein product is CASSLVGGPSSNEQYF.

The CDR3 nucleotides are TGTGCCAGCAGTCCGACAGGGGTGTATGGCTACACCTTC. Its translation: CASSPTGVYGYTF. The J gene is TRBJ1-2, the V gene TRBV6-5, with TRBD1 matching over 8 bases. V trimming: 5 bases; J trimming: 5 bases; junction bases outside the gene matches: 4. The CDR3 extends over 13 amino acids. Looked up from germline, CDR1 is MNHEY and CDR2 is SVGAGI.

The genes are TRBV7-3 and TRBJ2-7, with 8 bases lining up with TRBD2. Germline values: CDR1 SGHTA, CDR2 FQGTGA. This CDR3 has 13 amino acids. The junction had 7 bases not matched to a gene; V was cut back by 6 bases and J by 6 bases. CDR3 protein: CASRAGTRSEQYF. The CDR3 nucleotides read TGTGCCAGCAGGGCCGGGACTAGATCCGAGCAGTACTTC.

The rearrangement links TRBV15 to TRBJ1-2, with unresolved D. Germline V CDR1 and CDR2: LNHNV, YYDKDF (reference sequence). V was pared by 0 bases and J by 5 bases, with 13 bases between. This CDR3 is built from 15 residues. The DNA of the CDR3 is TGTGCCACCAGCAGAGACAGAGAGAGAGGTTATGGCTACACCTTC. Its translation: CATSRDRERGYGYTF. Drawing the rest from reference TRBV15 and TRBJ1-2, the complete variable domain is DAMVIQNPRYQVTQFGKPVTLSCSQTLNHNVMYWYQQKSSQAPKLLFHYYDKDFNNEADTPDNFQSRRPNTSFCFLDIRSPGLGDTAMYLCATSRDRERGYGYTFGSGTRLTVV.

Of note for this clone: At one of its ends the junction is not consistent with the germline gene, which may arise from a read error. This chain connects TRBV19 to TRBJ2-5, with D perhaps matching TRBD2 (5 bases). The germline gives CDR1 LNHDA, CDR2 SQIVND (reference sequence). The CDR3 consists of 15 residues. This CDR3 reads CASGMNGMTIRTQYF. The CDR3 DNA follows: TGTGCCAGTGGTATGAACGGGATGACTATAAGGACCCAGTACTTC.

This chain joins TRBV18 and TRBJ2-1; 13 nucleotides line up with TRBD2. The V gene end was trimmed by 6 bases and the J gene end by 7 bases; junction bases not matched to a gene: 12. Per germline, CDR1 KGHSH and CDR2 LQKENI. The CDR3 extends over 17 amino acids. The chain's CDR3 is CASSLLELAGGRNEQFF. DNA of the CDR3: TGTGCCAGCTCCCTGCTAGAACTAGCGGGAGGGCGAAATGAGCAGTTCTTC.

The chain carries TRBV4-1 and TRBJ2-3; the D gene is possibly TRBD1 (7 bases). CDR3 length: 14 residues. V was cut by 4 bases and J by 6 bases, with 14 bases left in between. Germline V lookup: CDR1 MGHRA, CDR2 YSYEKL. In DNA, the CDR3 is TGCGCCAGCAGCCGGGGGCCAGGGGGGGATACGCAGTATTTT. Amino acids: CASSRGPGGDTQYF.

The chain joins TRBV6-5 to TRBJ1-3; D ambiguous. The V gene lost 6 bases and the J gene lost 2 bases, with 11 bases spanning the gap. The CDR3 extends over 14 amino acids. Germline V gives CDR1 MNHEY, CDR2 SVGAGI. The CDR3 region is CASRVNRAGNTIYF. The CDR3 region has the DNA TGTGCCAGCAGGGTCAATCGGGCTGGAAACACCATATATTTT.

J is TRBJ2-3 and V is TRBV7-3; 8 bases map to TRBD1. V lost 3 bases, J lost 2 bases, and 1 base stayed unmatched. Germline V CDR1 and CDR2: SGHTA, FQGTGA. This CDR3 has 14 amino acids. The CDR3 protein is CASSLGQVTDTQYF. Here the CDR3 DNA reads TGTGCCAGCAGCTTGGGACAGGTCACAGATACGCAGTATTTT.

The chain joins TRBV7-8 to TRBJ1-1; 8 nucleotides line up with TRBD1. The V gene end was trimmed by 1 base and the J gene end by 0 bases; junction bases not matched to a gene: 1. Germline-derived CDR1 and CDR2 are SGHVS and FQNEAQ. The CDR3 totals 15 residues. CDR3 in amino acids: CASSLVDRVNTEAFF. For the CDR3, the DNA is TGTGCCAGCAGCTTAGTGGACAGGGTGAACACTGAAGCTTTCTTT.